Listed below are T cell receptor beta chains from one sample, sequenced in a study of regulatory T cells in long-lasting Graves disease. Each CDR3 protein gets one entry after TCRdb re-called the multiplex PCR reads with MiXCR. The data contain approximately 210,000 distinct CDR3 sequences, about 18% of them singletons. The specimen comprised peripheral blood mononuclear cells (PBMCs), sampled at new diagnosis, from a patient treated with antithyroid drugs. The receptor set was obtained from a female donor with Graves disease. Each CDR3 is given with its conserved first and last residue. The order of the fields is clone size, J gene, D gene, V gene, CDR3 protein, CDR3 DNA. A D gene is named only where the DNA matches it firmly. Where a row states a size, it is once, few, many or the class of an expanded clone; other rows omit it.

size: many
J: TRBJ2-5
D: TRBD2
V: TRBV27
CDR3: CASSLSRGLAEETQYF
DNA: TGTGCCAGCAGTTTATCTCGCGGACTAGCAGAAGAGACCCAGTACTTC

size: .
J: TRBJ1-1
D: .
V: TRBV12-3/TRBV12-4
CDR3: CASSFQRGANTEAFF
DNA: TGTGCCAGCAGTTTCCAGCGGGGGGCGAACACTGAAGCTTTCTTT

size: many
J: TRBJ2-1
D: TRBD1
V: TRBV20-1
CDR3: CSARRQGYNEQFF
DNA: TGCAGTGCTAGGAGACAGGGATACAATGAGCAGTTCTTC

size: many
J: TRBJ1-1
D: .
V: TRBV6-5
CDR3: CASSYPPPANTEAFF
DNA: TGTGCCAGCAGTTACCCTCCTCCGGCGAACACTGAAGCTTTCTTT

size: many
J: TRBJ2-5
D: TRBD2
V: TRBV9
CDR3: CASSALGSGRAETQYF
DNA: TGTGCCAGCAGCGCCCTGGGAAGCGGGAGGGCTGAGACCCAGTACTTC

size: many
J: TRBJ2-3
D: TRBD2
V: TRBV7-2
CDR3: CASSFQAGGRDTQYF
DNA: TGTGCCAGCAGCTTCCAAGCGGGAGGGAGGGATACGCAGTATTTT

size: many
J: TRBJ2-7
D: .
V: TRBV14
CDR3: CASSHPFDGYEQYF
DNA: TGTGCCAGCAGCCATCCGTTTGACGGATACGAGCAGTACTTC

size: many
J: TRBJ2-1
D: TRBD2
V: TRBV7-2
CDR3: CASSTGLAGLEQFF
DNA: TGTGCCAGCAGCACCGGACTAGCGGGTCTTGAGCAGTTCTTC

size: .
J: TRBJ2-5
D: TRBD2
V: TRBV12-3/TRBV12-4
CDR3: CASSLGAGEAKETQYF
DNA: TGTGCCAGCAGTTTAGGAGCGGGAGAGGCTAAAGAGACCCAGTACTTC

size: many
J: TRBJ2-7
D: .
V: TRBV18
CDR3: CASSERRADYEQYF
DNA: TGTGCCAGCTCGGAGCGGAGGGCCGACTACGAGCAGTACTTC

size: many
J: TRBJ2-2
D: .
V: TRBV28
CDR3: CASSLIGTGELFF
DNA: TGTGCCAGCAGTTTAATAGGGACCGGGGAGCTGTTTTTT

size: many
J: TRBJ2-2
D: TRBD1
V: TRBV30
CDR3: CAWSGHRTGVTGELFF
DNA: TGTGCCTGGAGTGGTCACAGGACAGGGGTGACCGGGGAGCTGTTTTTT

size: many
J: TRBJ1-2
D: TRBD1
V: TRBV3-1
CDR3: CASSDRGLSYGYTF
DNA: TGTGCCAGCAGCGACAGGGGGCTTTCCTATGGCTACACCTTC